What follows are 20 T cell receptor beta chains derived from one specimen sequenced in a study of chemoradiotherapy in HPV16-positive cancers. Clones were read by immunoSEQ multiplex PCR, and TCRdb kept only the in-frame ones, dropping some. The sample gives 12,000 to 15,000 clones, roughly 90% of which show up once; around 2.9% is in the top ten. Sample: blood, taken from a patient who underwent chemoradiotherapy. Source of these receptors: a human donor with HPV-associated anogenital cancer.

The V gene is TRBV6-5, the J gene TRBJ1-2; TRBD1 aligns across 8 bases. This CDR3 spans 14 amino acids. Germline V gives CDR1 MNHEY, CDR2 SVGAGI. Trimming cost V 2 bases and J 2 bases; bases outside gene matches: 1. CDR3 DNA sequence: TGTGCCAGCAGTTACCAGGGGGCCAACTATGGCTACACCTTC. Encoded protein: CASSYQGANYGYTF.

CDR3 sequence reads: CASSLAVAGSSYNEQFF. In DNA, the CDR3 is TGCGCCAGCAGCTTGGCGGTAGCGGGGAGCTCCTACAATGAGCAGTTCTTC. The chain is built from TRBV5-1 and TRBJ2-1; 8 nucleotides match TRBD2. Germline CDR1 reads SGHRS; CDR2 reads YFSETQ. The CDR3 is 17 residues long. Trimming cost V 0 bases and J 0 bases; bases outside gene matches: 5.

CDR3 nucleotide sequence: TGTGCCAGCAGCTTAACTCCGGCCAGCCACAATGAGCAGTTCTTC. It codes for CASSLTPASHNEQFF. The rearrangement joins TRBV7-3 to TRBJ2-1; D not certain. The CDR3 has 15 amino acids. Per germline, CDR1 SGHTA and CDR2 FQGTGA. With 0 bases removed from V and 5 bases from J, the gap between germline ends came to 11 bases.

The J gene is TRBJ2-1, the V gene TRBV6-5; D is unresolved. This CDR3 spans 15 amino acids. Germline V lookup: CDR1 MNHEY, CDR2 SVGAGI. Trimming took off 2 bases at V and 2 bases at J, with 10 bases between the two ends. The CDR3 loop is CASSYGLITYNEQFF. As DNA, the CDR3 is TGTGCCAGCAGTTACGGGCTAATTACCTACAATGAGCAGTTCTTC.

This chain connects TRBV6-1 to TRBJ1-5; D is ambiguous. Germline-derived CDR1 and CDR2 are MNHNS and SASEGT. This CDR3 is 15 amino acids long. V was shortened by 2 bases and J by 6 bases, with 14 bases between the two germline ends. CDR3 coding DNA: TGTGCCAGCAGTGAAAGCGTCCTCGGGAGTCAGCCCCAGCATTTT. Its protein is CASSESVLGSQPQHF.

The V call is TRBV5-1, the J call TRBJ2-5, with 7 bases identical to TRBD2. V was clipped by 1 base and J by 2 bases; unmatched bases: 11. The length of the CDR3 is 17 residues. Germline values: CDR1 SGHRS, CDR2 YFSETQ. CDR3 coding DNA: TGCGCCAGCAGCTTGTGGTTGCGGGAGAGGTCACAAGAGACCCAGTACTTC. Translating it yields CASSLWLRERSQETQYF.

The genes are TRBV14 and TRBJ1-1; maybe TRBD1 (5 bases). Deletions cut 0 bases from V and 7 bases from J, with 15 bases between. Germline lookup yields CDR1 SGHDN and CDR2 FVKESK. The CDR3 sequence is 15 residues long. CDR3 sequence reads: CASSQDLRGVDEAFF. CDR3 in DNA: TGTGCCAGCAGCCAAGATCTGAGGGGCGTGGATGAAGCTTTCTTT.

The chain is built from TRBV27 and TRBJ1-1; unclear D gene. Looked up from germline, CDR1 is MNHEY and CDR2 is SMNVEV (reference sequence). Trimming took off 8 bases at V and 0 bases at J, with 7 bases between the two ends. The CDR3 is made up of 12 amino acids. In DNA form, the CDR3 reads TGTGCCAGCGGGTTCATGAACACTGAAGCTTTCTTT. It is translated as CASGFMNTEAFF.

This clone was seen more than once but under ten times. The rearrangement joins TRBV18 to TRBJ1-2; D might be TRBD1 (5 bases). The CDR3 consists of 14 residues. Deletions cut 3 bases from V and 3 bases from J, with 11 bases between. Germline values: CDR1 KGHSH, CDR2 LQKENI. Here the CDR3 reads CASSPADSYYGYTF. CDR3 nucleotides: TGTGCCAGCTCACCTGCCGACAGTTACTATGGCTACACCTTC.

This CDR3 is CSASRESGVVNTEAFF. CDR3 sequence (DNA): TGCAGCGCCTCTCGGGAATCAGGGGTCGTGAACACTGAAGCTTTCTTT. The chain recombines TRBV29-1 with TRBJ1-1; D may be TRBD1 (6 bases). Trimming removed 7 bases at V and 0 bases at J, with 21 bases between. This CDR3 has 16 amino acids. Germline-derived CDR1 and CDR2 are SQVTM and ANQGSEA.

The genes are TRBV6-1 and TRBJ2-7; possible D gene TRBD1, 6 bases. Germline V gene data show CDR1 as MNHNS and CDR2 as SASEGT. The CDR3 extends over 15 amino acids. Trimming removed 2 bases from V and 3 bases from J, with 14 bases in between. CDR3 coding DNA: TGTGCCAGCAGTGAACTCAGGACAGACTACTACGAGCAGTACTTC. The encoded protein is CASSELRTDYYEQYF.

DNA for the CDR3: TGTGCCTGGAGTGCGTTTGCGGGCCAACGTGAAGCTTTCTTT. Protein product: CAWSAFAGQREAFF. The chain is built from TRBV30 and TRBJ1-1; D is uncertain. V was clipped by 1 base and J by 7 bases, with 16 bases between them. Germline V CDR1 and CDR2: GTSNPN, SVGIG (reference sequence). This CDR3 has 14 residues.

A single count supports this clone. The chain carries TRBV18 and TRBJ2-5, with 9 bases aligning to TRBD1. V shed 0 bases and J 4 bases; nucleotides not matched to a gene: 0. Germline V lookup: CDR1 KGHSH, CDR2 LQKENI. CDR3 size: 14 residues. In DNA form, the CDR3 reads TGTGCCAGCTCACCACCGGGACAGGGAGAGACCCAGTACTTC. Translating it yields CASSPPGQGETQYF.

The chain recombines TRBV4-2 with TRBJ1-1, with D hard to call. V dropped 0 bases and J dropped 7 bases, with 9 bases sitting between them. This CDR3 has 13 amino acids. Germline-derived CDR1 and CDR2 are LGHNA and YNFKEQ. The chain's CDR3 is CASSQDYDVEAFF. The CDR3 coding sequence is TGTGCCAGCAGCCAAGATTACGACGTTGAAGCTTTCTTT.

The V and J genes are TRBV11-3 and TRBJ1-1; D remains ambiguous. CDR1 and CDR2 (germline): SGHNT, YENEEA. Trimming took 8 bases from V and 1 from J, leaving 23 bases between them. The CDR3 runs 17 residues. CDR3 sequence reads: CASSLRWGGLGNTEAFF. The CDR3 DNA sequence: TGTGCCAGCTCCCTCAGATGGGGAGGGCTAGGGAACACTGAAGCTTTCTTT.

The chain joins TRBV30 to TRBJ2-1; no clear D gene. CDR1 is GTSNPN, CDR2 SVGIG, per germline (reference sequence). Between the trimmed V and J ends, which lost 3 bases and 8 bases, there was a span of 14 bases. The CDR3 consists of 13 residues. CDR3 sequence reads: CAWRETWLDEQFF. The DNA of the CDR3 is TGTGCCTGGAGGGAGACCTGGCTGGATGAGCAGTTCTTC.

In its sample, this clone was seen once. The CDR3 sequence is CASSPSRTSGGPRNTGELFF. In DNA form, the CDR3 reads TGTGCCAGCTCACCGAGCAGGACTAGCGGGGGGCCCAGGAACACCGGGGAGCTGTTTTTT. V usage is TRBV18 and J usage is TRBJ2-2; TRBD2 matches at 14 bases. V lost 3 bases to trimming and J lost 1 base; unmatched junction nucleotides: 10. Germline V lookup: CDR1 KGHSH, CDR2 LQKENI. The CDR3 has 20 residues.

The chain couples TRBV20-1 to TRBJ1-1; a weak D match, TRBD1 (5 bases). CDR3 length: 8 residues. The V gene's germline CDR1 is DFQATT and CDR2 SNEGSKA (reference sequence). CDR3 residues: CTKPGGFF. The DNA of the CDR3 is TGCACTAAACCGGGGGGTTTCTTT.

The sample holds one count of this clone. The chain employs TRBV7-2 and TRBJ1-2; D ambiguous. Trimming removed 4 bases from V and 8 bases from J, with 11 bases in between. The CDR3 has 12 residues. Germline CDR1 and CDR2: SGHTA and FQGNSA. The CDR3 region has the DNA TGTGCCAGCAGCTCCGGGCACGGAGGCTACACCTTC. Translating it yields CASSSGHGGYTF. The full variable domain, completed using reference TRBV7-2 and TRBJ1-2, is GAGVSQSPSNKVTEKGKDVELRCDPISGHTALYWYRQSLGQGLEFLIYFQGNSAPDKSGLPSDRFSAERTGGSVSTLTIQRTQQEDSAVYLCASSSGHGGYTFGSGTRLTVV.

The genes are TRBV6-6 and TRBJ1-1; D gene unclear. V lost 2 bases and J 1 base, leaving 8 bases between the germline ends. The CDR3 covers 14 residues. The germline V gene encodes CDR1 MNHNY and CDR2 SVGAGI (reference sequence). The CDR3 sequence is CASSYQAQNTEAFF. DNA of the CDR3: TGTGCCAGCAGTTACCAGGCGCAGAACACTGAAGCTTTCTTT.